This TCR beta chain derives from a study of blood T cell repertoires in COVID-19. On the study more broadly: Donors in the United States, Italy and Spain gave samples during acute or convalescent COVID-19.

CDR3 length equals 14 residues. V lost 10 bases to trimming and J lost 3 bases, with 19 bases between them. Germline CDR1 reads MDHEN; CDR2 reads SYDVKM. TCRdb's copy holds only in-frame clones and misses some; the assay was immunoSEQ multiplex PCR. The sample lists a few hundred thousand clones; around 85% were seen once. The genes are TRBV28 and TRBJ2-7, with a weak D call TRBD1 (5 bases). Material: peripheral blood. This clonotype was sampled from a man in his fifties or sixties with acute or convalescent COVID-19. CDR3 in amino acids: CATTLRGTDYEQYF. For the CDR3, the DNA is TGTGCCACCACCCTAAGGGGCACCGACTACGAGCAGTACTTC.